This entry concerns a single TCR beta chain. The J segment lost 1 base and the V segment lost 6 bases, leaving 6 bases of the junction unmatched. Germline CDR1 reads LNHDA; CDR2 reads SQIVND (reference sequence). The CDR3 spans 15 residues. This entry belongs to a study of blood T cell repertoires in COVID-19. For the study at large: Samples taken during acute and convalescent COVID-19 were collected in the United States, Italy and Spain. T cells, B-cell-depleted T cells, or PBMCs supplied cDNA or gDNA.

Authors' methods: The assay estimated nucleated cells by amplifying reference gene primers. Sequenced by immunoSEQ multiplex PCR; TCRdb stores in-frame clones only, minus some. V and J calls and clone size are given by that table; D and trimming were obtained from the DNA. The sample carries around 300,000 clones, about nine tenths recorded once. Material: peripheral blood. The rearrangement joins TRBV19 to TRBJ1-5; 7 bases align to TRBD1. The TCR sequence derives from a woman between 25 and 40 years old with active or convalescent COVID-19. The chain's CDR3 is CASRTQGNSNQPQHF. DNA for the CDR3: TGTGCCAGTAGGACACAGGGGAACAGCAATCAGCCCCAGCATTTT. The full variable domain, in which reference TRBV19 and TRBJ1-5 provide the parts outside the CDR3, is DGGITQSPKYLFRKEGQNVTLSCEQNLNHDAMYWYRQDPGQGLRLIYYSQIVNDFQKGDIAEGYSVSREKKESFPLTVTSAQKNPTAFYLCASRTQGNSNQPQHFGDGTRLSIL.